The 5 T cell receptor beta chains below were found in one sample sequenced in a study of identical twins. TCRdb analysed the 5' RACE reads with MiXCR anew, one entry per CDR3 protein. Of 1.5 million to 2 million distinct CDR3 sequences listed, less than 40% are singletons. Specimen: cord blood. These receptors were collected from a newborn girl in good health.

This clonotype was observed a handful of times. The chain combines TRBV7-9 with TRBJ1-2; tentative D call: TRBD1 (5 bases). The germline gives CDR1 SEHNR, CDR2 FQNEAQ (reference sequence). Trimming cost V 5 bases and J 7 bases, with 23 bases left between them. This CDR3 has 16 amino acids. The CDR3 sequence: CASSLIPSGQTIGYTF. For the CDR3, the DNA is TGTGCCAGCAGCCTGATTCCCTCAGGGCAGACAATTGGCTACACCTTC. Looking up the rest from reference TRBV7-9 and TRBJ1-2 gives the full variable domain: DTGVSQNPRHKITKRGQNVTFRCDPISEHNRLYWYRQTLGQGPEFLTYFQNEAQLEKSRLLSDRFSAERPKGSFSTLEIQRTEQGDSAMYLCASSLIPSGQTIGYTFGSGTRLTVV.

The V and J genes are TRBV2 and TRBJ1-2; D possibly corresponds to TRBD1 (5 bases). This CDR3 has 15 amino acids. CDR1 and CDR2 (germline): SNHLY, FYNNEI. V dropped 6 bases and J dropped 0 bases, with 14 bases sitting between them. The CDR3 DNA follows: TGTGCCAGCAGAGGTCCGGGACGGGCTAACTATGGCTACACCTTC. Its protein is CASRGPGRANYGYTF.

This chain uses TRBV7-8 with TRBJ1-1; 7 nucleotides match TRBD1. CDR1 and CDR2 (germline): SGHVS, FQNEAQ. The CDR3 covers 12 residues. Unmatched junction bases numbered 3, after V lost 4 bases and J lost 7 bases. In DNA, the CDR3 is TGTGCCAGCAGCTGGAGGACAGGTGAAGCTTTCTTT. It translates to CASSWRTGEAFF.

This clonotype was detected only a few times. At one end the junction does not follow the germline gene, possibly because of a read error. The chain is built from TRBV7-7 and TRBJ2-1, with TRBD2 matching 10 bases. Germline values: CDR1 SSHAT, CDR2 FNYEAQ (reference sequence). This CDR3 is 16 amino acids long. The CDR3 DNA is TGTGCTAGCAGCCCCTCTAGCGGGAGTAGGGACAATGAGCAGTTCTTC. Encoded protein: CASSPSSGSRDNEQFF.

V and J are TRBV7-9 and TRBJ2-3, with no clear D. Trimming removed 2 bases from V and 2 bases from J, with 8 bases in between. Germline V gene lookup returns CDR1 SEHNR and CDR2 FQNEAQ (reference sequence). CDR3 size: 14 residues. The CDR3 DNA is TGTGCCAGCAGCTTACTGAGCGACACAGATACGCAGTATTTT. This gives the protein CASSLLSDTDTQYF.